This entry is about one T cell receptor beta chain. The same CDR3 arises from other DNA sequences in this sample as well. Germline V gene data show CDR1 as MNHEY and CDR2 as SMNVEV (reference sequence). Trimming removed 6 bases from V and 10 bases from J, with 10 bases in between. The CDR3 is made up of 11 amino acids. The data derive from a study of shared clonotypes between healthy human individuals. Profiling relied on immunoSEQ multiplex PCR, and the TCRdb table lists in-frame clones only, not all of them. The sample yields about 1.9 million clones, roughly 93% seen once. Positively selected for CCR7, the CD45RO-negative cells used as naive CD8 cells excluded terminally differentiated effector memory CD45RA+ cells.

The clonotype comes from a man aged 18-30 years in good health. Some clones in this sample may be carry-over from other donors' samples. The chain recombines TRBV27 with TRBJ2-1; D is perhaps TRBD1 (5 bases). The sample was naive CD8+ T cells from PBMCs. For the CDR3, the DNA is TGTGCCAGCAGCCAGGGTGGGGAGCAGTTCTTC. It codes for CASSQGGEQFF.